The T cell receptor (beta chain) described here comes from a study of OX40 agonist ivuxolimab in advanced cancers. Sequencing used immunoSEQ multiplex PCR; TCRdb keeps in-frame clones, though not all of them. The sample has about 77,000 clones, approximately 95% seen once. V lost 7 bases and J 6 bases, leaving 15 bases between the germline ends. The CDR3 spans 13 residues. CDR1 MNHEY and CDR2 SVGAGI come from the germline V gene. This specimen was CD4+ or CD8+ T cells sorted from blood, taken in a trial of the OX40 agonist ivuxolimab. The TCR originated in an adult with an advanced solid tumor such as melanoma, head and neck, liver or kidney cancer. V gene TRBV6-5 combines with J gene TRBJ1-2; D unclear. CDR3 bases: TGTGCCAGCACATCTCGTCGGATGGATGGCTACACCTTC. It specifies CASTSRRMDGYTF.